Given below is one T cell receptor (beta chain) in context. This specimen comes from a study of control samples from healthy donors and cancer patients. Sequencing was performed with immunoSEQ multiplex PCR; in TCRdb, only in-frame clones are kept and a portion is missing. The sample yields roughly 64,000 clones, 90% seen once. Trimming cost V 6 bases and J 7 bases, with 12 bases left between them. Germline assignment: CDR1 DFQATT and CDR2 SNEGSKA (reference sequence). This CDR3 is 11 amino acids long. The chain is built from TRBV20-1 and TRBJ1-2, with TRBD1 as a possible D gene (5 bases). The sequencing sample was made of PBMCs. This sequence originates from a woman in her forties or fifties with colorectal cancer. For the CDR3, the DNA is TGCAGTGCGGGGGTCTCCGGTGGCTACACCTTC. Amino acids: CSAGVSGGYTF.